This TCR beta chain was retrieved from a study of blood T cell repertoires in COVID-19. Study details: Samples of COVID-19 (acute and convalescent) were obtained from the United States, Italy and Spain.

V lost 2 bases and J lost 3, with 11 bases in between. This CDR3 contains 15 residues. The germline V gene encodes CDR1 MNHEY and CDR2 SVGAGI. In the authors' workflow: Scientists estimated how many nucleated cells there were by amplifying reference gene primers. Assay used: immunoSEQ multiplex PCR; TCRdb lists only in-frame clones, some missing. V, J and clone size are those of that table, while D and trimming were read from the DNA. Here the sample spans about 250,000 clones, 70% to 90% being singletons. The receptor was derived from a man aged 18 to 29 with active or convalescent COVID-19. The gene calls are TRBV6-5 and TRBJ2-1; D may be TRBD1 (6 bases). Material for sequencing was peripheral blood. The CDR3 region is CASSYSGQNYNEQFF. CDR3 bases: TGTGCCAGCAGTTACAGTGGACAGAACTACAATGAGCAGTTCTTC.